This entry describes one T cell receptor (beta chain). The target antigen is unknown. The sample comes from a study of T cells after yellow fever vaccination. Background on the study: SMART-Seq v4 Ultra Low Input prepared libraries from low-cell fractions.

Conversion of TCR transcripts into cDNA relied on 5'RACE template switching, which added a universal primer site and UMIs. Via MiXCR, TCRdb re-called the 5' RACE reads, giving one row per CDR3 protein. The table records hundreds of thousands of distinct CDR3 sequences, roughly 13% of them present only once. The V end was cut by 2 bases, the J end by 0 bases, with 10 bases between. Germline V gene data show CDR1 as SGHTA and CDR2 as FQGNSA. The CDR3 spans 15 residues. Study-level findings and limits: Reappearance after the booster was observed for most primary-vaccination clones (roughly 97% CD4, roughly 88% CD8).

This TCR derives from a man aged 30 to 39 who received the YFV17D yellow fever vaccine. Sequencing was performed on PBMCs, taken on the day of the yellow fever booster vaccination. The chain recombines TRBV7-2 with TRBJ1-2; D gene unclear. For the CDR3, the DNA is TGTGCCAGCAGCTTATACGACGGAACTAACTATGGCTACACCTTC. It is translated as CASSLYDGTNYGYTF. Filled out from reference TRBV7-2 and TRBJ1-2, the complete variable domain reads GAGVSQSPSNKVTEKGKDVELRCDPISGHTALYWYRQSLGQGLEFLIYFQGNSAPDKSGLPSDRFSAERTGGSVSTLTIQRTQQEDSAVYLCASSLYDGTNYGYTFGSGTRLTVV.